Listed below are T cell receptor beta chains from one sample, sequenced in a study of blood T cell repertoires in COVID-19. Profiled with immunoSEQ multiplex PCR; TCRdb holds only in-frame clones, not every one. This sample has under 350,000 clones; around 84% occur once, and the top ten carry roughly 1.3%. The sequenced material came from peripheral blood. These receptor sequences come from a man between 65 and 85 years old with acute or convalescent COVID-19. Both conserved end residues are trimmed from each CDR3.

ASSPPGTGWVYGYT | TRBJ1-2 | TRBV18
ASSPPGTIYNEQF | TRBJ2-1 | TRBV7-8
ASSTSGRDTGELF | TRBJ2-2 | TRBV5-1
ASGPATGARNQPQH | TRBJ1-5 | TRBV28
ASDYSGSWDNEQF | TRBJ2-1 | TRBV7-9
ASKARQVPYEQY | TRBJ2-7 | TRBV6-5
ASSLSVAAAGNQPQH | TRBJ1-5 | TRBV7-2
ASSIPGTDYGYT | TRBJ1-2 | TRBV19
ASSLTEGVGTEAF | TRBJ1-1 | TRBV7-2
SVEGTREKQF | TRBJ2-1 | TRBV29-1
ASSSGTGGSSYEQY | TRBJ2-7 | TRBV5-1
ASSKGGQGAGELF | TRBJ2-2 | TRBV28
ASSPGTGGKGNTIY | TRBJ1-3 | TRBV5-4
ASSLWTGELTGELF | TRBJ2-2 | TRBV9
ASSLASGAGVGDTQY | TRBJ2-3 | TRBV27
ASSQDYRGRNQPQH | TRBJ1-5 | TRBV4-3
ASSNRGLDSEQY | TRBJ2-7 | TRBV7-6
ASSYSGGEQF | TRBJ2-1 | TRBV6-2/TRBV6-3
ASSPFRTATNEKLF | TRBJ1-4 | TRBV3-1/TRBV3-2
ASGGCAGNLSGEQY | TRBJ2-7 | TRBV21-1
ASSLGGRFSDEQF | TRBJ2-1 | TRBV11-3
ASSLAGGRYEQY | TRBJ2-7 | TRBV11-2
ATSMDRAPGNTIY | TRBJ1-3 | TRBV15
ASSPQGVATEAF | TRBJ1-1 | TRBV7-2
ASSLGGWTDTQY | TRBJ2-3 | TRBV11-2
ASSVGRLAGSYNEQF | TRBJ2-1 | TRBV9
ASSSGLRDGYT | TRBJ1-2 | TRBV5-6
ASSLRSNQPQH | TRBJ1-5 | TRBV28
ASSSGTANEKLF | TRBJ1-4 | TRBV5-6
ASSQEEGQGAWGANVLT | TRBJ2-6 | TRBV4-2
ASSPQGSRHEKLF | TRBJ1-4 | TRBV19
ASSPQGYNEQF | TRBJ2-1 | TRBV5-1
ATSRARTGRPDTQY | TRBJ2-3 | TRBV15
ASCPMRAPNQPQH | TRBJ1-5 | TRBV19
SVEREKNGYT | TRBJ1-2 | TRBV29-1
ASSKRGFRTGVEKLF | TRBJ1-4 | TRBV21-1
ASSLYPGRDEQY | TRBJ2-7 | TRBV5-4
ASTEDRGTEAF | TRBJ1-1 | TRBV19
ASSLEGIMNTEAF | TRBJ1-1 | TRBV5-1
ASTNRVSVGETQY | TRBJ2-5 | TRBV2
ASSQLTSGGLDYTDTQY | TRBJ2-3 | TRBV3-1/TRBV3-2
ASSQYRAPYEQY | TRBJ2-7 | TRBV3-1/TRBV3-2
ASSKGGSLPNTEAF | TRBJ1-1 | TRBV21-1
ASSPNRGQGTEAF | TRBJ1-1 | TRBV7-2
ASSVAPDRYQPQH | TRBJ1-5 | TRBV9
ASSHPGTEAF | TRBJ1-1 | TRBV28
ASSIRETQY | TRBJ2-5 | TRBV28
ASSFWQGGEQF | TRBJ2-1 | TRBV5-4
ASSESTGLTYEQY | TRBJ2-7 | TRBV10-2
ASSRSEVADNSPLH | TRBJ1-6 | TRBV4-1
ASSLSVYTGELF | TRBJ2-2 | TRBV19